The source of this T cell receptor beta chain is a study of blood T cell repertoires in COVID-19. Study at large: From the United States, Italy and Spain came samples of acute and convalescent COVID-19. PBMCs, B-cell-depleted T cells, or T cells were the source of the cDNA or gDNA that made up the material.

Trimming removed 5 bases from V and 7 bases from J, with 18 bases in between. Germline loops: CDR1 MDHEN, CDR2 SYDVKM. The CDR3 totals 15 residues. In the source study's methods: Cell counts per sample came from amplifying reference gene primers. Some clones are missing from TCRdb's copy, which holds only in-frame ones; the method was immunoSEQ multiplex PCR. D and trimming come from the DNA, and the V and J calls and clone size come from that table. Here the sample spans more than 110,000 clones, around nine tenths being singletons. The origin of this receptor is a man aged 60 to 75 with active or convalescent COVID-19. The gene calls are TRBV28 and TRBJ2-1; maybe TRBD2 (5 bases). The material sequenced was peripheral blood. The CDR3 DNA reads as TGTGCCAGCAGTCTCCGACTACCCTTTTTTAATGAGCAGTTCTTC. Its protein is CASSLRLPFFNEQFF. The variable domain in full, with the rest retrieved from reference TRBV28 and TRBJ2-1, is DVKVTQSSRYLVKRTGEKVFLECVQDMDHENMFWYRQDPGLGLRLIYFSYDVKMKEKGDIPEGYSVSREKKERFSLILESASTNQTSMYLCASSLRLPFFNEQFFGPGTRLTVL.